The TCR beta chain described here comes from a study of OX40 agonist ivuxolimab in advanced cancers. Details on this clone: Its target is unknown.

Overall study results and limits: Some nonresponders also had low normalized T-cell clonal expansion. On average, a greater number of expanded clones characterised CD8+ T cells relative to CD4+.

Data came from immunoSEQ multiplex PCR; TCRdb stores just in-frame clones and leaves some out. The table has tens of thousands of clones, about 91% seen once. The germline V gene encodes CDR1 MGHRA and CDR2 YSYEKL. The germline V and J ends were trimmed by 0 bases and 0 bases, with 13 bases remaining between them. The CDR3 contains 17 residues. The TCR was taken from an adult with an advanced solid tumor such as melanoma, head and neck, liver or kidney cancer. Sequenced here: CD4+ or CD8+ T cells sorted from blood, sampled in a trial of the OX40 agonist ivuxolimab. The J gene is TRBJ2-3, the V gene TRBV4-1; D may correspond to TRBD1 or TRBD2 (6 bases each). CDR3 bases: TGCGCCAGCAGCCAAGACCTGTGGGGGGCCAGCACAGATACGCAGTATTTT. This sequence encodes CASSQDLWGASTDTQYF.